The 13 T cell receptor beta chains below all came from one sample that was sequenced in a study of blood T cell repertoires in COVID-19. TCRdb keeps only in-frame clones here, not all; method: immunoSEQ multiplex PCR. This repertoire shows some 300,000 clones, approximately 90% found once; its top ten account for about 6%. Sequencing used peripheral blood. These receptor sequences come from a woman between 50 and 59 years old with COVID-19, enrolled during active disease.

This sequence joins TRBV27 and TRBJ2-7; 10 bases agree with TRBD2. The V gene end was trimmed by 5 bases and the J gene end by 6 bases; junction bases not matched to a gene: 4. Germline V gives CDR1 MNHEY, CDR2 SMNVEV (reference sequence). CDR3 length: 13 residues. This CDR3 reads CASSTGTSVEQYF. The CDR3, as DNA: TGTGCCAGCAGTACCGGGACTAGCGTCGAGCAGTACTTC.

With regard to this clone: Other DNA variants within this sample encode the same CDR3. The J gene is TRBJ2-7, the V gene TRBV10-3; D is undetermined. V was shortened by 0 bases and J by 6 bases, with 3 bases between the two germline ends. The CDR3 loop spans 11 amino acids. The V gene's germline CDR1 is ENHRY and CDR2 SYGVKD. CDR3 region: CAISESAEQYF. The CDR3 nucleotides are TGTGCCATCAGTGAGTCGGCCGAGCAGTACTTC.

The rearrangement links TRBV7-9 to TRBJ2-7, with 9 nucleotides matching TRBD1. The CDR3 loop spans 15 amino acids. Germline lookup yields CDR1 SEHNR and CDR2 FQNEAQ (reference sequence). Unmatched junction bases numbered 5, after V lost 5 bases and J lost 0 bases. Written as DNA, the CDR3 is TGTGCCAGCAGCCCGACGGGACAGGGCTCCTACGAGCAGTACTTC. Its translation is CASSPTGQGSYEQYF.

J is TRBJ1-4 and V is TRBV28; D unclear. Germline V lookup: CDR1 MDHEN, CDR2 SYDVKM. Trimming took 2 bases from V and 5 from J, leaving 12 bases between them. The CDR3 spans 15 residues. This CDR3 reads CASSLPGEGNEKLFF. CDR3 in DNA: TGTGCCAGCAGTTTACCTGGGGAGGGCAATGAAAAACTGTTTTTT.

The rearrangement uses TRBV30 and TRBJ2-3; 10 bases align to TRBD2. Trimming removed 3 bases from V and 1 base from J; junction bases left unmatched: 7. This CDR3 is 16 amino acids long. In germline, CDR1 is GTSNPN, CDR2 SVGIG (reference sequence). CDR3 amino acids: CAWRMRTSGRTDTQYF. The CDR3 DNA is TGTGCCTGGAGAATGAGGACTAGCGGACGCACAGATACGCAGTATTTT. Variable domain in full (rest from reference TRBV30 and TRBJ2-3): SQTIHQWPATLVQPVGSPLSLECTVEGTSNPNLYWYRQAAGRGLQLLFYSVGIGQISSEVPQNLSASRPQDRQFILSSKKLLLSDSGFYLCAWRMRTSGRTDTQYFGPGTRLTVL.

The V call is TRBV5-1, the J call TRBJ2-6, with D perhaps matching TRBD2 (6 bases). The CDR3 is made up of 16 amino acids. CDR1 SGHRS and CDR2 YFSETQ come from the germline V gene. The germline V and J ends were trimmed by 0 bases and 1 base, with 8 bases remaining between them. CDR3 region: CASSLVGGSGANVLTF. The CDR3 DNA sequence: TGCGCCAGCAGCTTGGTCGGGGGATCTGGGGCCAACGTCCTGACTTTC.

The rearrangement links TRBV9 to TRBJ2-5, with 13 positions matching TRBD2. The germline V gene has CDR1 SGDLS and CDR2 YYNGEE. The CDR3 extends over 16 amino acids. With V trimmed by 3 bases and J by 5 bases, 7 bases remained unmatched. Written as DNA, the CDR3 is TGTGCCAGCAGCGCTACTAGCGGGAGGGCCGGGGAGACCCAGTACTTC. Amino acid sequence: CASSATSGRAGETQYF.

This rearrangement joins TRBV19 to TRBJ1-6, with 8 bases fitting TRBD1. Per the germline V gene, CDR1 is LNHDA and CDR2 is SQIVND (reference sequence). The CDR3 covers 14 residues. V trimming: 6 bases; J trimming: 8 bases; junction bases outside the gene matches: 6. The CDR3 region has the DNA TGTGCCAGTAGCAAGACAGGGGATTATTCACCCCTCCACTTT. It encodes CASSKTGDYSPLHF.

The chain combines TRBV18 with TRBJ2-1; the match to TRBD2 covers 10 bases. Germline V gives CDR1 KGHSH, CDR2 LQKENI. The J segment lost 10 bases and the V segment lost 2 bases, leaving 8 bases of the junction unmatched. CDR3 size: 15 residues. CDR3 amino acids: CASSPGLAGVGEQFF. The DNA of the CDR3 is TGTGCCAGCTCACCAGGGCTAGCGGGAGTTGGGGAGCAGTTCTTC.

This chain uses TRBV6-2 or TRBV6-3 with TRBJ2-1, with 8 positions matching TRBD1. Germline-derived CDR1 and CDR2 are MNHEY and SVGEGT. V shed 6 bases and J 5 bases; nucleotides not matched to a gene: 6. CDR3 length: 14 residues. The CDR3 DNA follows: TGTGCCAGCAGCTCCCGGACAGGGCACAATGAGCAGTTCTTC. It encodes CASSSRTGHNEQFF.

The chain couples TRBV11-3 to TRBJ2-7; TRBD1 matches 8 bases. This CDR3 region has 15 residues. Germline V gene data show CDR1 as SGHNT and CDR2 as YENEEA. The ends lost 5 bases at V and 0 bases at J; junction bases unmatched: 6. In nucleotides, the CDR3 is TGTGCCAGCAGCGCCGGGACAGGTAGCTCCTACGAGCAGTACTTC. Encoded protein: CASSAGTGSSYEQYF.

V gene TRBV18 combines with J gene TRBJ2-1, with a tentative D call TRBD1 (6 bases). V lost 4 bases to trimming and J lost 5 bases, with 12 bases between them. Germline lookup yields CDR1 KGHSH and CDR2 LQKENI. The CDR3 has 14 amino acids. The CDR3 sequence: CASSQLAGDNEQFF. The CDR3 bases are TGTGCCAGCTCACAACTCGCAGGGGACAATGAGCAGTTCTTC.

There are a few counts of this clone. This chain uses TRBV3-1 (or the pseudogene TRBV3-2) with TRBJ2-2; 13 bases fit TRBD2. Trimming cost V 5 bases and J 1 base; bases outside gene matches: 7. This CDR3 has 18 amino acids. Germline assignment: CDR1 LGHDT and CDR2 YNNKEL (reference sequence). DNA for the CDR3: TGTGCCAGCAGCGTCGGGACTAGCGGGATGAGGAACACCGGGGAGCTGTTTTTT. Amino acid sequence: CASSVGTSGMRNTGELFF.